These 5 T cell receptor beta chains were sequenced from one sample in a study of blood T cell repertoires in COVID-19. Libraries were prepared by immunoSEQ multiplex PCR; TCRdb keeps only in-frame clonotypes and omits some of them. Of tens of thousands of clones listed, about four fifths were seen once; the top ten hold about two fifths. Sequences were obtained from peripheral blood. These receptors all come from a woman at least 80 years old with acute or convalescent COVID-19.

V is TRBV10-3 and J is TRBJ2-7; TRBD1 aligns across 9 bases. Germline CDR1 reads ENHRY; CDR2 reads SYGVKD. The CDR3 consists of 12 residues. V trimming: 10 bases; J trimming: 5 bases; junction bases outside the gene matches: 6. CDR3 region: CATGTGTHEQYF. CDR3 DNA: TGTGCCACCGGGACAGGGACCCACGAGCAGTACTTC.

The rearrangement links TRBV12-3 or TRBV12-4 to TRBJ2-1; D gene uncertain. The CDR3 sequence is 13 residues long. V was clipped by 4 bases and J by 4 bases, with 8 bases between them. The CDR3 DNA is TGTGCCAGCAGTTACCGTAGATACAATGAGCAGTTCTTC. This gives the protein CASSYRRYNEQFF.

The rearrangement joins TRBV5-1 to TRBJ1-1, with unresolved D. There are 13 residues in the CDR3. CDR1 is SGHRS and CDR2 is YFSETQ in the germline V gene. Trimming left V 0 bases short and J 6 bases short, with 9 bases between. Here the CDR3 reads CASSLGQASEAFF. CDR3 DNA: TGCGCCAGCAGCTTGGGGCAGGCGTCTGAAGCTTTCTTT.

V gene TRBV30 combines with J gene TRBJ1-6; 7 nucleotides agree with TRBD1. Germline CDR1 is GTSNPN and CDR2 is SVGIG (reference sequence). The CDR3 has 14 amino acids. V trimming: 2 bases; J trimming: 7 bases; junction bases outside the gene matches: 5. The CDR3 is CAWSRDSNNSPLHF. CDR3 bases: TGTGCCTGGAGTAGGGACAGCAACAATTCACCCCTCCACTTT. Full variable domain (outside the CDR3, taken from reference TRBV30 and TRBJ1-6): SQTIHQWPATLVQPVGSPLSLECTVEGTSNPNLYWYRQAAGRGLQLLFYSVGIGQISSEVPQNLSASRPQDRQFILSSKKLLLSDSGFYLCAWSRDSNNSPLHFGNGTRLTVT.

V and J are TRBV29-1 and TRBJ1-1; a weak D match, TRBD1 (5 bases). Germline V gene sequence: CDR1 SQVTM, CDR2 ANQGSEA. The CDR3 extends over 12 amino acids. V dropped 2 bases and J dropped 11 bases, with 15 bases sitting between them. The CDR3, as DNA: TGCAGCGTTGAACTTGAGACCCGGGGGGCTTTCTTT. Its translation: CSVELETRGAFF. Based on the CDR3 plus reference TRBV29-1 and TRBJ1-1, the full variable domain is SAVISQKPSRDICQRGTSLTIQCQVDSQVTMMFWYRQQPGQSLTLIATANQGSEATYESGFVIDKFPISRPNLTFSTLTVSNMSPEDSSIYLCSVELETRGAFFGQGTRLTVV.